This TCR beta chain was captured in a study of pediatric ulcerative colitis. The data were produced by immunoSEQ multiplex PCR, yet TCRdb's version contains in-frame clones alone and is incomplete. Seen here are about 36,000 clones, about three quarters observed once, and the top ten hold 0.7% to 0.95%. One to two pinch biopsies were taken from the rectum during colonoscopy. This CDR3 region has 13 residues. V was trimmed by 2 bases and J by 4 bases, leaving 3 bases between them. Germline CDR1 WNHNN, CDR2 SYGVQD (reference sequence). This TCR derives from a boy younger than 18 with moderate ulcerative colitis. The chain couples TRBV10-1 to TRBJ2-6, with D uncertain. The sequenced sample was gut tissue. The CDR3 sequence is CASSENGANVLTF. As DNA, the CDR3 is TGCGCCAGCAGTGAGAACGGGGCCAACGTCCTGACTTTC.